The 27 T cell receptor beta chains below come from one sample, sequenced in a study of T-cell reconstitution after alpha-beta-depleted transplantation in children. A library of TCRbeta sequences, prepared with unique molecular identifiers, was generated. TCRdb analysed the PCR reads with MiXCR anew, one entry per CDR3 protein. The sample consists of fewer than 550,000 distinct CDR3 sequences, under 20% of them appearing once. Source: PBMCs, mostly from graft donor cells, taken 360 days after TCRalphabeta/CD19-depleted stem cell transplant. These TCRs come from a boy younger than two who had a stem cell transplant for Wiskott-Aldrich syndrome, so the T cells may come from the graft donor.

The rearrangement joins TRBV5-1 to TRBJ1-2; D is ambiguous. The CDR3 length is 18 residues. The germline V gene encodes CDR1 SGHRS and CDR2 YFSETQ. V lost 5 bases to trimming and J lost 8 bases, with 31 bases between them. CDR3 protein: CASSFIQGNRSPVSGYTF. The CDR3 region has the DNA TGCGCCAGCAGTTTTATCCAAGGGAACCGGTCACCCGTATCGGGCTACACCTTC.

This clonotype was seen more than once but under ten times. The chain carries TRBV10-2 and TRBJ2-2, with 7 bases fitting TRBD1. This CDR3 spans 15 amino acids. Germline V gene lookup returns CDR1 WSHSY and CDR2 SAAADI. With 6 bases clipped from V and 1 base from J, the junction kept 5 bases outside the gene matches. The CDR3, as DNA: TGCGCCAGCAGAAGACAGGGCAGGAACACCGGGGAGCTGTTTTTT. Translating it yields CASRRQGRNTGELFF.

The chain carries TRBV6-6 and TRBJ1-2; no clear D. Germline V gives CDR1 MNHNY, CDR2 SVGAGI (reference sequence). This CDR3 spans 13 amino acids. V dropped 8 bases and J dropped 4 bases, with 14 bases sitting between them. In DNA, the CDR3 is TGTGCCAGCCGCGAGGAGGGCCTCTATGGCTACACCTTC. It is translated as CASREEGLYGYTF.

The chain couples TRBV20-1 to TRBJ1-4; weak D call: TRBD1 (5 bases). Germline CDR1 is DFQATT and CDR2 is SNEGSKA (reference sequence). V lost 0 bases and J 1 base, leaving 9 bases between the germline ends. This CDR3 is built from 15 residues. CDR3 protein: CSARDRTRTNEKLFF. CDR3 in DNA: TGCAGTGCTAGAGATAGGACAAGAACTAATGAAAAACTGTTTTTT.

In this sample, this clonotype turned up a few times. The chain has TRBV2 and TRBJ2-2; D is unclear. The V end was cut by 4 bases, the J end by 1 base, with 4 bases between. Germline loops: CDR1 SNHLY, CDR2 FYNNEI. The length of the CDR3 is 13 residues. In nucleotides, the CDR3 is TGTGCCAGCAGTGGGGAGAACACCGGGGAGCTGTTTTTT. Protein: CASSGENTGELFF.

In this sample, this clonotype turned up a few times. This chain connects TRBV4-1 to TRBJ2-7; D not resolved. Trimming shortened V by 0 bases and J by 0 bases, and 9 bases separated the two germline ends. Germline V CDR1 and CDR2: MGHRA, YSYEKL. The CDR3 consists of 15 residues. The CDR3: CASSQERVTSYEQYF. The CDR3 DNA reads TGCGCCAGCAGCCAAGAAAGGGTCACCTCCTACGAGCAGTACTTC.

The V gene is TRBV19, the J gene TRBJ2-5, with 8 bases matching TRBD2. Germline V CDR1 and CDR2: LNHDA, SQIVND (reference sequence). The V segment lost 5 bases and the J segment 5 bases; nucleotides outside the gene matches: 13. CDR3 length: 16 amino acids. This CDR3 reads CASSPRAGEALETQYF. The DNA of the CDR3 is TGTGCCAGTAGTCCAAGAGCGGGAGAGGCCCTGGAGACCCAGTACTTC. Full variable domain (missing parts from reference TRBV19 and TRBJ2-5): DGGITQSPKYLFRKEGQNVTLSCEQNLNHDAMYWYRQDPGQGLRLIYYSQIVNDFQKGDIAEGYSVSREKKESFPLTVTSAQKNPTAFYLCASSPRAGEALETQYFGPGTRLLVL.

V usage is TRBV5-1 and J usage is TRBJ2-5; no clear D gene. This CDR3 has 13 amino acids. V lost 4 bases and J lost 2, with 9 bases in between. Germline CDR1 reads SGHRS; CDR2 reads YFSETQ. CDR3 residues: CASSGDGQETQYF. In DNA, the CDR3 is TGCGCCAGCAGCGGCGACGGTCAAGAGACCCAGTACTTC.

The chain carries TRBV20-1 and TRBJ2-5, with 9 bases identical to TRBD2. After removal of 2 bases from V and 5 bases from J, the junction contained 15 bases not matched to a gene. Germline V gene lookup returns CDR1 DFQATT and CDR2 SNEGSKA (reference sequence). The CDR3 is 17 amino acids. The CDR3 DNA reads TGCAGTGCTAGAATGCCCCCTGCGACTAGCGGTCGGGAGACCCAGTACTTC. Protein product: CSARMPPATSGRETQYF.

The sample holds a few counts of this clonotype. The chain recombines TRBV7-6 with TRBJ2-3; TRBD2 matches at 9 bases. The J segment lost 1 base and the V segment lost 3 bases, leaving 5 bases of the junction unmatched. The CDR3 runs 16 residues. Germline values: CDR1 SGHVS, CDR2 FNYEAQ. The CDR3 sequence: CASSFRRGGRTDTQYF. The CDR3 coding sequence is TGTGCCAGCAGCTTTCGGCGGGGGGGCCGCACAGATACGCAGTATTTT.

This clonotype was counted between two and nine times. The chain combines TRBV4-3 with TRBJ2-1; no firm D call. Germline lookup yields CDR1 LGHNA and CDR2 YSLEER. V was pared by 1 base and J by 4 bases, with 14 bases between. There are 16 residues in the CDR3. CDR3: CASSQAWASSYNEQFF. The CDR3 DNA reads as TGCGCCAGCAGCCAAGCTTGGGCTAGTTCATACAATGAGCAGTTCTTC.

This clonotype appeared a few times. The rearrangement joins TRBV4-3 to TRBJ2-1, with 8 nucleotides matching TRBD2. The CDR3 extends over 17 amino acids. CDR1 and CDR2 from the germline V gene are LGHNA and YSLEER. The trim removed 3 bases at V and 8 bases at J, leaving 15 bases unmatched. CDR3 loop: CASSHHHLGTRRYEQFF. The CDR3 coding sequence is TGCGCCAGCAGCCACCACCACCTCGGGACTAGAAGGTATGAGCAGTTCTTC.

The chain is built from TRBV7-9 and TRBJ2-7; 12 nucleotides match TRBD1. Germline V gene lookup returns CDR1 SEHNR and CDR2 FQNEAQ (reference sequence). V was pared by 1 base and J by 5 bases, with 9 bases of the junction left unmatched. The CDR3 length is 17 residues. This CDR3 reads CASSLEVGTGGANEQYF. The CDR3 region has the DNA TGTGCCAGCAGCTTAGAGGTTGGGACAGGGGGCGCAAACGAGCAGTACTTC.

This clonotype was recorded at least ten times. The CDR3 sequence: CASSEKINQPQHF. The DNA of the CDR3 is TGTGCCAGCAGTGAGAAAATCAATCAGCCCCAGCATTTT. The chain recombines TRBV6-1 with TRBJ1-5; D gene ambiguous. Deletions cut 3 bases from V and 3 bases from J, with 6 bases between. The CDR3 contains 13 residues. Germline-derived CDR1 and CDR2 are MNHNS and SASEGT.

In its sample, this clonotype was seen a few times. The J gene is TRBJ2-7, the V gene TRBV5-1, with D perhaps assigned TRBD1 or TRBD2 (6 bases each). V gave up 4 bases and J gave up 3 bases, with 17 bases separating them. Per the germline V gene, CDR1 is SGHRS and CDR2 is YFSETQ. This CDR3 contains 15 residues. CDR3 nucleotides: TGCGCCAGCAGCAGGGGGGACCCCCTACTCTACGAGCAGTACTTC. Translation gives CASSRGDPLLYEQYF.

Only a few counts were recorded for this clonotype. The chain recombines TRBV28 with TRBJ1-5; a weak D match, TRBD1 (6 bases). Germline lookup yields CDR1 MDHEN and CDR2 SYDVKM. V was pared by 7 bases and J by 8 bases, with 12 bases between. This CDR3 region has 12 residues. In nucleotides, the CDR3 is TGTGCCAGCACCTCGACAGGAGAGCCCCAGCATTTT. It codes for CASTSTGEPQHF.

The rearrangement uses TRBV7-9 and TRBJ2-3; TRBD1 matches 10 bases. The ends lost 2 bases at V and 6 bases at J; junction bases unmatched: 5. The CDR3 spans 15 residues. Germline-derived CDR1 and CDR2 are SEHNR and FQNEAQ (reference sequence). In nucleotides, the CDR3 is TGTGCCAGCAGCTTATCCGGGACAGGGGACGATACGCAGTATTTT. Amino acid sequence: CASSLSGTGDDTQYF.

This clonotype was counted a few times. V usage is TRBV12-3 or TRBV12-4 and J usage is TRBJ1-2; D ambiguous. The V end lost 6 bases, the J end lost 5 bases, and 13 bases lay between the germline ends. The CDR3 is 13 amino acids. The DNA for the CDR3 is TGTGCCAGCAGCCATTGGGAGCCTTATGGCTACACCTTC. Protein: CASSHWEPYGYTF.

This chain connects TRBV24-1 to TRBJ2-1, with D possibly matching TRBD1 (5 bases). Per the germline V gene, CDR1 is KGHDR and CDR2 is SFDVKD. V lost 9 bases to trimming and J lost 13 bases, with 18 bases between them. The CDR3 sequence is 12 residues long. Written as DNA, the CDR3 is TGTGCCACCGGGGCCGGCAGGCGGAAACAGTTCTTC. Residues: CATGAGRRKQFF.

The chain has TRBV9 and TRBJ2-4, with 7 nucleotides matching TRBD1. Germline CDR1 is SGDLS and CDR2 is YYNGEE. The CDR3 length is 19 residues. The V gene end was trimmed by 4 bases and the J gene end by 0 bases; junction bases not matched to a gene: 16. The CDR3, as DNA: TGTGCCAGCAGCCTAGGGACAGTTCCTTATAAGGGAGCCAAAAACATTCAGTACTTC. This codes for CASSLGTVPYKGAKNIQYF.

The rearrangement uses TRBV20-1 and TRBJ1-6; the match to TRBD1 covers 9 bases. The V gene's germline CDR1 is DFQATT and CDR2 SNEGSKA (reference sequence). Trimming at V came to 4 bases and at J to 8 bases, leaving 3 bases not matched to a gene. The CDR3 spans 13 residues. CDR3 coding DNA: TGCAGTGCTAATAGACAGGGGGATTCACCCCTCCACTTT. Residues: CSANRQGDSPLHF.

CDR3 in amino acids: CASRNRGASYEQYF. For the CDR3, the DNA is TGTGCCAGCAGGAACAGGGGGGCCTCCTACGAGCAGTACTTC. This chain uses TRBV7-2 with TRBJ2-7; 8 bases are shared with TRBD1. The CDR3 is 14 amino acids. The ends lost 6 bases at V and 0 bases at J; junction bases unmatched: 4. Per germline, CDR1 SGHTA and CDR2 FQGNSA.

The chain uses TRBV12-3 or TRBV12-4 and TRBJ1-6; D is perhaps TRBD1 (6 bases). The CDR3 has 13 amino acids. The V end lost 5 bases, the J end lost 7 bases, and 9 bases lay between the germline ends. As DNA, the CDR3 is TGTGCCAGCAGTCCGACAGGAAATTCACCCCTCCACTTT. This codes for CASSPTGNSPLHF.

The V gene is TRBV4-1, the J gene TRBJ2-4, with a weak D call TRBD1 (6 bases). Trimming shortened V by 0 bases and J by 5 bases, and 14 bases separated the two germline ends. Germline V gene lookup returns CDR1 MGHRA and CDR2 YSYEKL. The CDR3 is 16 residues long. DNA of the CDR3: TGCGCCAGCAGCCAAGAAGAGGCCCCAGGGGAAAACATTCAGTACTTC. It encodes CASSQEEAPGENIQYF.

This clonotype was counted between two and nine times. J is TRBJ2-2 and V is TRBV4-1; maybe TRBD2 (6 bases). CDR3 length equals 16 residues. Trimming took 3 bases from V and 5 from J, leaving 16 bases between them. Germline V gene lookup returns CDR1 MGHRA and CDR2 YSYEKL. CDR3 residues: CASSHPGQGGTGELFF. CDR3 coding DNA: TGCGCCAGCAGCCATCCAGGGCAAGGAGGGACCGGGGAGCTGTTTTTT.

CDR3 amino acids: CATSDPPQTGTGELFF. The DNA of the CDR3 is TGTGCCACCAGTGATCCACCGCAAACAGGCACCGGGGAGCTGTTTTTT. The chain couples TRBV24-1 to TRBJ2-2; D is perhaps TRBD1 (5 bases). This CDR3 has 16 residues. The germline gives CDR1 KGHDR, CDR2 SFDVKD. The germline V and J ends were trimmed by 3 bases and 4 bases, with 14 bases remaining between them.

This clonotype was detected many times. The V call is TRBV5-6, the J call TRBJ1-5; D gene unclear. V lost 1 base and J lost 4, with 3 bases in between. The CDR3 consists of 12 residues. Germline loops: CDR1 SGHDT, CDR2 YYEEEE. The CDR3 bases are TGTGCCAGCAGCTTGATGAATCAGCCCCAGCATTTT. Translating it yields CASSLMNQPQHF.